This TCR beta chain is from a study of cytomegalovirus exposure and HLA in healthy donors. CDR1 and CDR2 (germline): SNHLY, FYNNEI. The CDR3 is 11 residues long. Trimming removed 4 bases from V and 6 bases from J, with 5 bases in between. Vbeta (60) and Jbeta (13) primers were used in the PCR. Clones were read by immunoSEQ multiplex PCR, and TCRdb kept only the in-frame ones, dropping some. The sample yields about 180,000 clones, about 77% seen once. Sequenced: PBMCs. This clonotype was sampled from a woman aged 30 to 39 in good health and CMV-seropositive. The rearrangement joins TRBV2 to TRBJ2-3; no clear D gene. The DNA for the CDR3 is TGTGCCAGCAGTGTCGGGGATACGCAGTATTTT. It translates to CASSVGDTQYF.